The T cell receptor (beta chain) under discussion was sequenced for a study of control samples from healthy donors and cancer patients. CDR3 length: 13 residues. V dropped 5 bases and J dropped 5 bases, with 12 bases sitting between them. CDR1 is SGHAT, CDR2 FQNNGV, per germline. Some clones are missing from TCRdb's copy, which holds only in-frame ones; the method was immunoSEQ multiplex PCR. Of over 100,000 clones in the sample, about nine tenths were seen once. The origin of this receptor is a man aged 18 to 29 in good health. Specimen: blood. This rearrangement joins TRBV11-2 to TRBJ1-2; D remains ambiguous. The CDR3 bases are TGTGCCAGCAGCGCCGGACTAGAGTATGGCTACACCTTC. Protein product: CASSAGLEYGYTF.